This paragraph covers one TCR beta chain sequence. Its antigen remains unknown. This sample is part of a study of PD-L1 blockade in urothelial cancer. Study-level findings and limits: Sub-median blood TCR clonality before treatment predicted longer survival.

The germline V gene has CDR1 MNHEY and CDR2 SVGAGI. The V gene end was trimmed by 7 bases and the J gene end by 5 bases; junction bases not matched to a gene: 2. This CDR3 region has 12 residues. TCRdb's table, derived via immunoSEQ multiplex PCR, lists solely in-frame clones and lacks some. This table holds 35,000 to 45,000 clones, approximately 84% found once. Time point indicated: peripheral blood 6 weeks after treatment start. This clonotype originated in a man aged 65-85 years with urothelial cancer. The chain joins TRBV6-5 to TRBJ2-7; 10 bases fit TRBD1. Sequencing used PBMCs, obtained around atezolizumab (anti-PD-L1) treatment. CDR3 loop: CASTGTGDEQYF. The CDR3 coding sequence is TGTGCCAGCACCGGGACAGGGGACGAGCAGTACTTC.